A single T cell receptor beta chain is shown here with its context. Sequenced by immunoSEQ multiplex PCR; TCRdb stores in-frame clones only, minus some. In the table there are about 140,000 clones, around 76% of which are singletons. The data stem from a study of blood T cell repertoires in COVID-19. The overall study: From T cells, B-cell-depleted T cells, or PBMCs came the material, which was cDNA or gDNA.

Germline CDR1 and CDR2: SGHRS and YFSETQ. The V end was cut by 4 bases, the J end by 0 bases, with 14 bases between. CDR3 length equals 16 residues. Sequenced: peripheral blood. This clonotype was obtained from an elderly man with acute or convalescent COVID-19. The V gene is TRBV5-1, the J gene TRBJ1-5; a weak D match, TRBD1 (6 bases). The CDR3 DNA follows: TGCGCCAGCAGCACCCGGACAGCGTATAGCAATCAGCCCCAGCATTTT. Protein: CASSTRTAYSNQPQHF.